This TCR beta chain was observed in a study of control samples from healthy donors and cancer patients. Germline V gene sequence: CDR1 SGHNT, CDR2 YENEEA. The CDR3 is 16 amino acids. V gave up 4 bases and J gave up 8 bases; unmatched junction bases: 13. Assay used: immunoSEQ multiplex PCR; TCRdb lists only in-frame clones, some missing. Altogether around 180,000 clones are present, roughly 88% being singletons, with the ten largest covering around 5%. This clone was detected once. The sequencing input was blood. The sequence derives from a woman in her twenties or thirties in good health. The chain couples TRBV11-3 to TRBJ2-1; 8 bases map to TRBD2. CDR3 sequence (DNA): TGTGCCAGCAGCTCCCGGACGGGAGGGCCTTCCGATGAGCAGTTCTTC. The encoded protein is CASSSRTGGPSDEQFF. Full variable domain (remainder filled in from reference TRBV11-3 and TRBJ2-1): EAGVVQSPRYKIIEKKQPVAFWCNPISGHNTLYWYLQNLGQGPELLIRYENEEAVDDSQLPKDRFSAERLKGVDSTLKIQPAELGDSAVYLCASSSRTGGPSDEQFFGPGTRLTVL.